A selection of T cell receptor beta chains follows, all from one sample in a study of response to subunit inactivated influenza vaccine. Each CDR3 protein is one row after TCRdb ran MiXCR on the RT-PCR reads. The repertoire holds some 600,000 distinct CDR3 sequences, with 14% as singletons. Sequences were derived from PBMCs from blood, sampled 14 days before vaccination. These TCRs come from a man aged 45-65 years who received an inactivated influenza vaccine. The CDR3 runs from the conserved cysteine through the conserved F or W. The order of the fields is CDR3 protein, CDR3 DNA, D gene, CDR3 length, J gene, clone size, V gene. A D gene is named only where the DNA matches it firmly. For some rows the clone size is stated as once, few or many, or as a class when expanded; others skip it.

CDR3: CASSPTSGGSHEQYF; DNA: TGTGCCAGCAGCCCGACTAGCGGGGGGTCCCACGAGCAGTACTTC; D: TRBD2; length: 15; J: TRBJ2-7; size: .; V: TRBV11-2
CDR3: CASSEGTSVGGELFF; DNA: TGTGCCAGCAGTGAAGGGACTAGCGTGGGCGGGGAGCTGTTTTTT; D: TRBD2; length: 15; J: TRBJ2-2; size: few; V: TRBV9
CDR3: CSALGGGYNEQFF; DNA: TGCAGCGCCCTAGGGGGGGGTTACAATGAGCAGTTCTTC; D: .; length: 13; J: TRBJ2-1; size: .; V: TRBV29-1
CDR3: CSVAEISGANVLTF; DNA: TGCAGCGTTGCCGAGATCTCTGGGGCCAACGTCCTGACTTTC; D: .; length: 14; J: TRBJ2-6; size: .; V: TRBV29-1
CDR3: CASSYSKWDDEQYF; DNA: TGTGCCAGCAGTTACTCCAAATGGGACGACGAGCAGTACTTC; D: .; length: 14; J: TRBJ2-7; size: .; V: TRBV6-5
CDR3: CSALGGSGQNTGELFF; DNA: TGCAGTGCCCTGGGGGGTAGCGGGCAGAACACCGGGGAGCTGTTTTTT; D: TRBD2; length: 16; J: TRBJ2-2; size: .; V: TRBV20-1
CDR3: CASSYAGTYYEQYF; DNA: TGTGCCAGCAGTTACGCGGGGACTTATTACGAGCAGTACTTC; D: .; length: 14; J: TRBJ2-7; size: few; V: TRBV6-2/TRBV6-3
CDR3: CSARTGGGEQFF; DNA: TGCAGTGCTAGAACAGGGGGTGGTGAGCAGTTCTTC; D: TRBD1; length: 12; J: TRBJ2-1; size: many; V: TRBV20-1
CDR3: CASSFRGGKDTGELFF; DNA: TGTGCCAGCAGTTTTCGAGGGGGCAAGGACACCGGGGAGCTGTTTTTT; D: TRBD1; length: 16; J: TRBJ2-2; size: many; V: TRBV12-3/TRBV12-4
CDR3: CASSTGVRGYSEQFF; DNA: TGTGCCAGCAGTACGGGGGTCCGCGGTTACAGTGAGCAGTTCTTC; D: .; length: 15; J: TRBJ2-1; size: .; V: TRBV6-2/TRBV6-3
CDR3: CSARKSSNTGELFF; DNA: TGCAGTGCTAGAAAATCCTCGAACACCGGGGAGCTGTTTTTT; D: .; length: 14; J: TRBJ2-2; size: .; V: TRBV20-1
CDR3: CASSLGSGRIGEQYF; DNA: TGCGCCAGCAGCTTGGGCTCGGGAAGAATTGGGGAGCAGTACTTC; D: .; length: 15; J: TRBJ2-7; size: .; V: TRBV5-1
CDR3: CASRWTSGSSYEQYF; DNA: TGTGCCAGCAGGTGGACTAGCGGGAGTTCCTACGAGCAGTACTTC; D: TRBD2; length: 15; J: TRBJ2-7; size: few; V: TRBV7-2
CDR3: CASSFRLTSGPGGVEETQYF; DNA: TGTGCCAGCAGCTTTAGGCTGACCAGCGGGCCTGGGGGAGTGGAAGAGACCCAGTACTTC; D: .; length: 20; J: TRBJ2-5; size: .; V: TRBV7-2
CDR3: CARHYDEQYF; DNA: TGCGCCAGGCACTACGACGAGCAGTACTTC; D: .; length: 10; J: TRBJ2-7; size: few; V: TRBV10-1
CDR3: CAGSGTDDSTPGYTF; DNA: TGTGCCGGCTCCGGGACAGACGATTCCACACCCGGCTACACCTTC; D: TRBD1; length: 15; J: TRBJ1-2; size: .; V: TRBV2
CDR3: CAWSWGNSPLHF; DNA: TGTGCCTGGAGTTGGGGGAATTCACCCCTCCACTTT; D: .; length: 12; J: TRBJ1-6; size: .; V: TRBV30
CDR3: CASSLGRIEQFF; DNA: TGTGCCAGCAGTTTGGGCCGGATTGAGCAGTTCTTC; D: .; length: 12; J: TRBJ2-1; size: .; V: TRBV28
CDR3: CASSFSGTMNYEQYF; DNA: TGCGCCAGCAGCTTCTCCGGGACTATGAACTACGAGCAGTACTTC; D: TRBD2; length: 15; J: TRBJ2-7; size: few; V: TRBV5-1
CDR3: CASSQDSREKETQYF; DNA: TGCGCCAGCAGCCAAGATTCTAGAGAAAAAGAGACCCAGTACTTC; D: .; length: 15; J: TRBJ2-5; size: many; V: TRBV4-3
CDR3: CASSQQGWASPLHF; DNA: TGTGCCAGCTCACAACAGGGTTGGGCTTCACCCCTCCACTTT; D: .; length: 14; J: TRBJ1-6; size: .; V: TRBV18
CDR3: CASSQIRTPGGSTEAFF; DNA: TGTGCCAGCAGCCAAATCAGAACGCCAGGGGGCTCGACTGAAGCTTTCTTT; D: TRBD1; length: 17; J: TRBJ1-1; size: .; V: TRBV11-2
CDR3: CASKGLAGSYEQYF; DNA: TGCGCCAGTAAGGGACTAGCGGGGTCATACGAGCAGTACTTC; D: TRBD2; length: 14; J: TRBJ2-7; size: many; V: TRBV5-1
CDR3: CSARDQRANYGYTF; DNA: TGCAGTGCTAGAGATCAGCGGGCAAACTATGGCTACACCTTC; D: .; length: 14; J: TRBJ1-2; size: few; V: TRBV20-1